This TCR beta chain came from a study of Ad26.COV2.S vaccination and SARS-CoV-2 variants. V shed 4 bases, J shed 0 bases, and the junction held 2 bases outside the gene matches. CDR1 and CDR2 (germline): SNHLY, FYNNEI. The CDR3 consists of 15 residues. Here immunoSEQ multiplex PCR was the method, and the copy in TCRdb shows in-frame clones only, minus some. In the table there are about 480,000 clones, 87% of which are singletons. The treatment denotes: some 20 received Ad26.COV2.S at low or high dose, single or two shots; five or six received placebo; per-sample allocation not given. The samples were gathered on day 63 after the first injection of vaccine or placebo. An adult of 18-55 years in Boston served as donor.

Specimen: peripheral blood, collected in a trial of Ad26.COV2.S vaccine versus placebo. The origin of this receptor is a person between 18 and 65 years old who received the Ad26.COV2.S COVID-19 vaccine or a placebo. The chain joins TRBV2 to TRBJ2-7, with 11 bases that match TRBD2. Here the CDR3 DNA reads TGTGCCAGCAGTGTAGCGGGAGGGAGCTCCTACGAGCAGTACTTC. Translation: CASSVAGGSSYEQYF.